These 32 T cell receptor beta chains came from one sample sequenced in a study of blood T cell repertoires in COVID-19. Clones were sequenced by immunoSEQ multiplex PCR, and TCRdb holds only the in-frame ones, with some missing. The sample has some 390,000 clones, over 85% seen once. The specimen was PBMCs or T cells enriched from blood (not recorded which). The receptor set was obtained from a woman aged 25 to 39 who had recovered from COVID-19.

On this clone itself: At one of its ends the junction is not consistent with the germline gene, which may arise from a read error. This sequence joins TRBV10-2 and TRBJ2-5; a weak D match, TRBD1 (5 bases). Germline V gene sequence: CDR1 WSHSY, CDR2 SAAADI. The CDR3 loop spans 11 amino acids. The CDR3 loop is CATSQGETQYF. The CDR3 DNA reads as TGCGCCACCAGTCAGGGAGAGACCCAGTACTTC.

The genes are TRBV18 and TRBJ1-6, with D possibly TRBD1 on 6 matching bases. V was shortened by 2 bases and J by 10 bases, with 12 bases between the two germline ends. The CDR3 contains 14 residues. The germline gives CDR1 KGHSH, CDR2 LQKENI. The CDR3 loop is CASSPSIQGSPLHF. The DNA for the CDR3 is TGTGCCAGCTCACCATCGATACAGGGATCACCCCTCCACTTT.

The chain employs TRBV7-9 and TRBJ1-1, with 7 bases aligning to TRBD1. CDR3 size: 15 residues. With V trimmed by 5 bases and J by 5 bases, 11 bases remained unmatched. Germline CDR1 SEHNR, CDR2 FQNEAQ (reference sequence). The CDR3 loop reads CASSQSRQGETEAFF. For the CDR3, the DNA is TGTGCCAGCAGCCAATCCCGACAGGGAGAAACTGAAGCTTTCTTT.

The V call is TRBV5-1, the J call TRBJ2-2, with 12 bases lining up with TRBD2. Germline V lookup: CDR1 SGHRS, CDR2 YFSETQ. V lost 0 bases, J lost 0 bases, and 12 bases stayed unmatched. The CDR3 contains 21 residues. DNA for the CDR3: TGCGCCAGCAGCTTGGCCATACGGCTAGCGGGAGGGAAGGCGAACACCGGGGAGCTGTTTTTT. It translates to CASSLAIRLAGGKANTGELFF.

The chain recombines TRBV15 with TRBJ1-6; 7 bases agree with TRBD1. This CDR3 has 15 residues. The V segment lost 1 base and the J segment 7 bases; nucleotides outside the gene matches: 4. Germline V lookup: CDR1 LNHNV, CDR2 YYDKDF (reference sequence). The CDR3 sequence: CATSRGGQPNSPLHF. The CDR3 DNA is TGTGCCACCAGCAGAGGGGGACAGCCCAATTCACCCCTCCACTTT.

The chain has TRBV2 and TRBJ1-2; D is uncertain. Per the germline V gene, CDR1 is SNHLY and CDR2 is FYNNEI. The germline V and J ends were trimmed by 3 bases and 9 bases, with 8 bases remaining between them. The CDR3 is 11 amino acids. The CDR3 spells CASSEEGSYTF. CDR3 DNA sequence: TGTGCCAGCAGTGAGGAGGGTAGCTACACCTTC. Based on the CDR3 plus reference TRBV2 and TRBJ1-2, the full variable domain is EPEVTQTPSHQVTQMGQEVILRCVPISNHLYFYWYRQILGQKVEFLVSFYNNEISEKSEIFDDQFSVERPDGSNFTLKIRSTKLEDSAMYFCASSEEGSYTFGSGTRLTVV.

J is TRBJ2-1 and V is TRBV19; possibly TRBD1 for D (6 bases). Trimming took 6 bases from V and 0 from J, leaving 12 bases between them. The CDR3 runs 15 residues. Germline CDR1 reads LNHDA; CDR2 reads SQIVND (reference sequence). CDR3 nucleotide sequence: TGTGCCAGTAGGATTGACAGGAGCTCCTACAATGAGCAGTTCTTC. Translated: CASRIDRSSYNEQFF.

This chain uses TRBV6-5 with TRBJ1-2; TRBD1 aligns across 10 bases. CDR1 and CDR2 from the germline V gene are MNHEY and SVGAGI. CDR3 length: 16 amino acids. J gave up 3 bases and V 0 bases, and 4 bases lay outside the gene matches. The CDR3 here is CASSYSTGGTYYGYTF. The CDR3 DNA follows: TGTGCCAGCAGTTACTCGACAGGGGGCACCTACTATGGCTACACCTTC.

This clone occurred a few times. The CDR3 nucleotides read TGTGCCACCAGCAAACGACTTACCCCCGGGACAGTCGATCAGCCCCAGCATTTT. Translating it yields CATSKRLTPGTVDQPQHF. This chain joins TRBV15 and TRBJ1-5; 7 bases align to TRBD1. Germline loops: CDR1 LNHNV, CDR2 YYDKDF (reference sequence). CDR3 length: 18 residues. Trimming at V came to 4 bases and at J to 5 bases, leaving 17 bases not matched to a gene.

The chain combines TRBV7-9 with TRBJ2-1, with a tentative D call TRBD1 (5 bases). Germline loops: CDR1 SEHNR, CDR2 FQNEAQ (reference sequence). V lost 2 bases, J lost 5 bases, and 22 bases lay in between. CDR3 length equals 18 residues. CDR3 nucleotides: TGTGCCAGCAGCTTAAGGTCGATGTCCAGGGCGTCCCACAATGAGCAGTTCTTC. Translation: CASSLRSMSRASHNEQFF.

The V and J genes are TRBV9 and TRBJ1-6; 8 bases map to TRBD1. Unmatched junction bases numbered 5, after V lost 6 bases and J lost 6 bases. The CDR3 length is 14 residues. CDR1 SGDLS and CDR2 YYNGEE come from the germline V gene. The CDR3 DNA is TGTGCCAGCACCGCAGGGGGCCTTAATTCACCCCTCCACTTT. Protein sequence: CASTAGGLNSPLHF.

The chain couples TRBV6-4 to TRBJ1-1; the D is unclear. V lost 7 bases to trimming and J lost 3 bases, with 12 bases between them. Germline V CDR1 and CDR2: MRHNA, SNTAGT. The CDR3 extends over 13 amino acids. CDR3 protein: CASKHAVDTEAFF. CDR3 in DNA: TGTGCCAGCAAACACGCCGTGGACACTGAAGCTTTCTTT.

This clone has just a few counts. The chain uses TRBV12-3 or TRBV12-4 and TRBJ2-5, with 8 bases fitting TRBD2. The CDR3 covers 13 residues. V gave up 5 bases and J gave up 4 bases; unmatched junction bases: 3. CDR3: CASSRLAIETQYF. CDR3 nucleotides: TGTGCCAGCAGTCGACTAGCGATAGAGACCCAGTACTTC.

This rearrangement joins TRBV7-2 to TRBJ2-7; 7 bases align to TRBD1. With 4 bases clipped from V and 3 bases from J, the junction kept 6 bases outside the gene matches. Germline-derived CDR1 and CDR2 are SGHTA and FQGNSA. The CDR3 covers 14 residues. The CDR3, as DNA: TGTGCCAGCAGCTCAGGGGACAGCAACTACGAGCAGTACTTC. The encoded protein is CASSSGDSNYEQYF. The complete variable domain, with remaining parts taken from reference TRBV7-2 and TRBJ2-7, reads GAGVSQSPSNKVTEKGKDVELRCDPISGHTALYWYRQSLGQGLEFLIYFQGNSAPDKSGLPSDRFSAERTGGSVSTLTIQRTQQEDSAVYLCASSSGDSNYEQYFGPGTRLTVT.

CDR3 DNA: TGCGCCAGCAGCTTGTGGGGGCGAGAGACCCAGTACTTC. Its protein is CASSLWGRETQYF. The chain carries TRBV5-1 and TRBJ2-5; the D gene is possibly TRBD1 (6 bases). The CDR3 sequence is 13 residues long. Trimming took off 1 base at V and 4 bases at J, with 8 bases between the two ends. CDR1 SGHRS and CDR2 YFSETQ come from the germline V gene.

The J gene is TRBJ2-2, the V gene TRBV3-1 (or the pseudogene TRBV3-2), with 10 bases aligning to TRBD2. V was pared by 6 bases and J by 4 bases, with 2 bases of the junction left unmatched. Per the germline V gene, CDR1 is LGHDT and CDR2 is YNNKEL (reference sequence). This CDR3 comprises 14 residues. The CDR3 region is CASRPSGSTGELFF. The CDR3 DNA reads as TGTGCCAGCAGGCCTAGCGGGAGCACCGGGGAGCTGTTTTTT.

The CDR3 region has the DNA TGTGCCAGCTCACTCTTGGGACAGGGTTTAAGCAATCAGCCCCAGCATTTT. Amino acid sequence: CASSLLGQGLSNQPQHF. The chain links TRBV18 to TRBJ1-5; 9 nucleotides line up with TRBD1. J was trimmed by 1 base and V by 4 bases; bases with no gene match: 8. Germline assignment: CDR1 KGHSH and CDR2 LQKENI. The CDR3 extends over 17 amino acids.

This chain links TRBV7-2 with TRBJ1-1, with 9 nucleotides matching TRBD1. With V trimmed by 5 bases and J by 1 base, 2 bases remained unmatched. The germline CDR1 and CDR2 sequences are SGHTA and FQGNSA. This CDR3 comprises 14 residues. CDR3 amino acids: CASSMDRGNTEAFF. The CDR3 DNA follows: TGTGCCAGCAGCATGGACAGGGGGAACACTGAAGCTTTCTTT.

V is TRBV30 and J is TRBJ2-2; weak D call: TRBD1 (5 bases). Looked up from germline, CDR1 is GTSNPN and CDR2 is SVGIG (reference sequence). The CDR3 sequence is 14 residues long. The germline V and J ends were trimmed by 1 base and 4 bases, with 10 bases remaining between them. The CDR3 DNA reads as TGTGCCTGGAGTGACGGACATTCCACCGGGGAGCTGTTTTTT. Protein: CAWSDGHSTGELFF.

This chain links TRBV30 with TRBJ1-2; D is unclear. The CDR3 runs to 13 residues. Per the germline V gene, CDR1 is GTSNPN and CDR2 is SVGIG (reference sequence). The V end was cut by 0 bases, the J end by 4 bases, with 9 bases between. The CDR3 DNA is TGTGCCTGGAGTGTTGGAGGGATCTATGGCTACACCTTC. This gives the protein CAWSVGGIYGYTF.

The rearrangement joins TRBV24-1 to TRBJ2-7, with 7 bases matching TRBD1. CDR3 size: 15 residues. Germline CDR1 and CDR2: KGHDR and SFDVKD. The V segment lost 2 bases and the J segment 2 bases; nucleotides outside the gene matches: 5. CDR3 DNA sequence: TGTGCCACCAGTGATTCCCGACAGGGTCCCTACGAGCAGTACTTC. The encoded protein is CATSDSRQGPYEQYF.

The chain couples TRBV13 to TRBJ1-1, with D perhaps TRBD1 (5 bases). V lost 5 bases and J 10 bases, leaving 11 bases between the germline ends. There are 11 residues in the CDR3. Germline values: CDR1 PRHDT, CDR2 FYEKMQ (reference sequence). The CDR3 region has the DNA TGTGCCAGCAGCCTAACGGGGGTAGCTTTCTTT. This gives the protein CASSLTGVAFF. The full variable domain, completed using reference TRBV13 and TRBJ1-1, is AAGVIQSPRHLIKEKRETATLKCYPIPRHDTVYWYQQGPGQDPQFLISFYEKMQSDKGSIPDRFSAQQFSDYHSELNMSSLELGDSALYFCASSLTGVAFFGQGTRLTVV.

The J gene is TRBJ1-1, the V gene TRBV9; TRBD1 agrees at 9 bases. From germline, CDR1 is SGDLS and CDR2 YYNGEE. J lost 1 base, V lost 3 bases, and 7 bases had no gene match. The CDR3 contains 16 residues. CDR3 sequence (DNA): TGTGCCAGCAGCGGACGTGAGACAGGGGGGAACACTGAAGCTTTCTTT. Encoded protein: CASSGRETGGNTEAFF.

This clone came up once. The CDR3 loop is CASSSPLRGTGAFF. The CDR3 DNA follows: TGTGCCAGCAGCTCCCCCCTCCGGGGGACTGGGGCTTTCTTT. This chain uses TRBV7-2 with TRBJ1-1; TRBD1 might be the D (5 bases). V was pared by 4 bases and J by 11 bases, with 20 bases between. Germline loops: CDR1 SGHTA, CDR2 FQGNSA. This CDR3 contains 14 residues. The whole variable domain, remainder taken from reference TRBV7-2 and TRBJ1-1, is GAGVSQSPSNKVTEKGKDVELRCDPISGHTALYWYRQSLGQGLEFLIYFQGNSAPDKSGLPSDRFSAERTGGSVSTLTIQRTQQEDSAVYLCASSSPLRGTGAFFGQGTRLTVV.

V gene TRBV2 combines with J gene TRBJ2-3; TRBD2 agrees at 10 bases. The CDR3 extends over 15 amino acids. V trimming: 6 bases; J trimming: 4 bases; junction bases outside the gene matches: 7. CDR1 is SNHLY and CDR2 is FYNNEI in the germline V gene. DNA for the CDR3: TGTGCCAGCAGCCCTACTAGCGGGGTGTCAGATACGCAGTATTTT. Translating gives CASSPTSGVSDTQYF.

This chain joins TRBV5-6 and TRBJ2-3; 7 bases are shared with TRBD1. Germline CDR1 reads SGHDT; CDR2 reads YYEEEE. The CDR3 extends over 15 amino acids. V lost 2 bases and J lost 2; bases outside the gene matches: 5. Written as DNA, the CDR3 is TGTGCCAGCAGCTTTGGGACAGTCTTCACAGATACGCAGTATTTT. As protein: CASSFGTVFTDTQYF.

The chain couples TRBV6-5 to TRBJ2-7; 10 bases fit TRBD1. The trim removed 6 bases at V and 4 bases at J, leaving 6 bases unmatched. Per germline, CDR1 MNHEY and CDR2 SVGAGI. The CDR3 runs to 14 residues. The CDR3 region is CASSAWDRGYEQYF. In nucleotides, the CDR3 is TGTGCCAGCAGCGCCTGGGACAGGGGTTACGAGCAGTACTTC.

V gene TRBV30 combines with J gene TRBJ2-7; D remains ambiguous. Germline V gives CDR1 GTSNPN, CDR2 SVGIG (reference sequence). The CDR3 runs to 12 residues. V was cut by 2 bases and J by 2 bases, with 7 bases left in between. The DNA of the CDR3 is TGTGCCTGGAGTAGTACTACCTACGAGCAGTACTTC. It translates to CAWSSTTYEQYF.

V gene TRBV19 combines with J gene TRBJ1-1; tentative D call: TRBD1 (6 bases). Looked up from germline, CDR1 is LNHDA and CDR2 is SQIVND (reference sequence). Deletions cut 3 bases from V and 1 base from J, with 6 bases between. The length of the CDR3 is 13 residues. The CDR3 nucleotides read TGTGCCAGTAGTATGACAGGGAACACTGAAGCTTTCTTT. Its translation: CASSMTGNTEAFF.

V usage is TRBV3-1 (or the pseudogene TRBV3-2) and J usage is TRBJ2-5; TRBD1 agrees at 9 bases. The CDR3 is 15 amino acids. Germline loops: CDR1 LGHDT, CDR2 YNNKEL (reference sequence). V lost 6 bases and J lost 3; bases outside the gene matches: 8. CDR3 nucleotide sequence: TGTGCCAGCAGAGCTACGGACAGGGGAGAAGAGACCCAGTACTTC. It codes for CASRATDRGEETQYF.

This chain uses TRBV19 with TRBJ2-1; D is ambiguous. Per the germline V gene, CDR1 is LNHDA and CDR2 is SQIVND (reference sequence). This CDR3 spans 12 amino acids. V was cut by 6 bases and J by 6 bases, with 9 bases left in between. CDR3 nucleotides: TGTGCCAGTAGCATGCGTCCCAATGAGCAGTTCTTC. Translating it yields CASSMRPNEQFF.

This rearrangement joins TRBV18 to TRBJ1-3, with TRBD1 as a possible D gene (6 bases). V shed 2 bases and J shed 0 bases, with 11 bases lying between them. CDR1 and CDR2 (germline): KGHSH, LQKENI. This CDR3 spans 16 amino acids. This CDR3 is CASSPGRGNSGNTIYF. The DNA for the CDR3 is TGTGCCAGCTCACCAGGCAGGGGAAACTCTGGAAACACCATATATTTT.